These 19 T cell receptor beta chains came from one sample sequenced in a study of graft-versus-host responses after intestinal transplantation. Some clones are missing from TCRdb's copy, which holds only in-frame ones; the method was immunoSEQ multiplex PCR. The sample holds around 13,000 clones, approximately 40% seen once. The starting material was alloreactive CD4+ T cells from a mixed lymphocyte reaction culture, obtained before intestinal transplant. The subset here: CFSE-low proliferating T cells sorted from approximately 6-day pre-transplant mixed lymphocyte reaction (GvH or HvG direction). Receptors originate from a human patient who received an intestinal transplant.

The V gene is TRBV19, the J gene TRBJ2-7; TRBD2 matches at 9 bases. Germline V gene data show CDR1 as LNHDA and CDR2 as SQIVND (reference sequence). Unmatched junction bases numbered 16, after V lost 6 bases and J lost 4 bases. The length of the CDR3 is 17 residues. CDR3 nucleotides: TGTGCCAGTAGCCTGACTTGGCTAGCGGGGAATTCTTACGAGCAGTACTTC. Encoded protein: CASSLTWLAGNSYEQYF.

This clone was seen a handful of times. The V call is TRBV7-2, the J call TRBJ2-5; D unresolved. V lost 5 bases to trimming and J lost 5 bases, with 12 bases between them. CDR1 and CDR2 (germline): SGHTA, FQGNSA. The CDR3 runs to 13 residues. The CDR3 DNA is TGTGCCAGCAGCGGTAGGCCCGGGGAGACCCAGTACTTC. It translates to CASSGRPGETQYF. Full variable domain (rest looked up from reference TRBV7-2 and TRBJ2-5): GAGVSQSPSNKVTEKGKDVELRCDPISGHTALYWYRQSLGQGLEFLIYFQGNSAPDKSGLPSDRFSAERTGGSVSTLTIQRTQQEDSAVYLCASSGRPGETQYFGPGTRLLVL.

The gene calls are TRBV4-3 and TRBJ1-2; 7 nucleotides match TRBD1. Trimming at V came to 0 bases and at J to 7 bases, leaving 11 bases not matched to a gene. Germline V gives CDR1 LGHNA, CDR2 YSLEER. The CDR3 length is 16 residues. This chain's CDR3 is CASSQDPQQGRSGYTF. The CDR3 nucleotides read TGCGCCAGCAGCCAAGACCCCCAACAGGGGAGGAGTGGCTACACCTTC.

The V and J genes are TRBV7-9 and TRBJ1-2; no reliable D call. V shed 5 bases and J shed 4 bases, with 11 bases lying between them. Germline-derived CDR1 and CDR2 are SEHNR and FQNEAQ (reference sequence). The CDR3 length is 13 residues. The chain's CDR3 is CASSPAAAYGYTF. Here the CDR3 DNA reads TGTGCCAGCAGCCCAGCGGCGGCCTATGGCTACACCTTC.

The chain joins TRBV19 to TRBJ1-4; perhaps TRBD1 as D (5 bases). The CDR3 covers 14 residues. Per the germline V gene, CDR1 is LNHDA and CDR2 is SQIVND (reference sequence). Trimming removed 7 bases at V and 4 bases at J, with 13 bases between. The chain's CDR3 is CASTPGGVNEKLFF. CDR3 nucleotide sequence: TGTGCCAGTACCCCGGGGGGGGTTAATGAAAAACTGTTTTTT.

The V call is TRBV4-1, the J call TRBJ2-3, with TRBD2 identical over 10 bases. Germline V gives CDR1 MGHRA, CDR2 YSYEKL. The CDR3 runs 18 residues. J gave up 0 bases and V 1 base, and 7 bases lay outside the gene matches. The CDR3 spells CASSQVLAGATSTDTQYF. In DNA, the CDR3 is TGCGCCAGCAGCCAAGTTCTAGCGGGGGCCACTAGCACAGATACGCAGTATTTT.

This rearrangement joins TRBV6-6 to TRBJ2-3; 7 bases fit TRBD2. Per the germline V gene, CDR1 is MNHNY and CDR2 is SVGAGI (reference sequence). V lost 5 bases to trimming and J lost 0 bases; unmatched junction nucleotides: 8. CDR3 length: 16 amino acids. The CDR3 sequence is CASSTVWRGSTDTQYF. The DNA for the CDR3 is TGTGCCAGCAGTACCGTTTGGCGGGGGAGCACAGATACGCAGTATTTT.

This clone was detected only a few times. V is TRBV30 and J is TRBJ2-1, with TRBD2 identical over 15 bases. After removal of 5 bases from V and 8 bases from J, the junction contained 4 bases not matched to a gene. Germline assignment: CDR1 GTSNPN and CDR2 SVGIG (reference sequence). The CDR3 runs 14 residues. As DNA, the CDR3 is TGTGCCTGGGACGGACTAGCGGGGGGGTATGAGCAGTTCTTC. Residues: CAWDGLAGGYEQFF.

V usage is TRBV4-1 and J usage is TRBJ2-2; TRBD2 agrees at 7 bases. Trimming at V came to 5 bases and at J to 4 bases, leaving 13 bases not matched to a gene. In germline, CDR1 is MGHRA, CDR2 YSYEKL. The CDR3 spans 17 residues. CDR3 in DNA: TGCGCCAGCAGCTTGTCCAGCGGGGCATTGGGCACCGGGGAGCTGTTTTTT. Encoded protein: CASSLSSGALGTGELFF.

The chain carries TRBV6-5 and TRBJ1-2; weak D call: TRBD1 (6 bases). Trimming shortened V by 6 bases and J by 8 bases, and 16 bases separated the two germline ends. The germline V gene has CDR1 MNHEY and CDR2 SVGAGI. CDR3 length: 13 residues. CDR3 in amino acids: CASSAVRGGGYTF. The CDR3 DNA is TGTGCCAGCAGCGCTGTCAGGGGAGGGGGCTACACCTTC.

This clone has a handful of counts. V and J are TRBV18 and TRBJ2-7; no reliable D call. From germline, CDR1 is KGHSH and CDR2 LQKENI. Trimming removed 3 bases at V and 6 bases at J, with 18 bases between. This CDR3 has 15 residues. CDR3 protein: CASSPPSGATGEQYF. CDR3 DNA sequence: TGTGCCAGCTCACCGCCGAGTGGCGCGACGGGCGAGCAGTACTTC.

The rearrangement uses TRBV27 and TRBJ2-2; a weak D match, TRBD1 (5 bases). V shed 6 bases and J shed 6 bases, with 11 bases lying between them. The CDR3 sequence is 13 residues long. In germline, CDR1 is MNHEY, CDR2 SMNVEV (reference sequence). The CDR3 is CASRQVFPGELFF. CDR3 sequence (DNA): TGTGCCAGCAGACAGGTTTTCCCCGGGGAGCTGTTTTTT.

As concerns this clone: This sample also contains other DNA sequences that code for the same CDR3. The J gene is TRBJ1-2, the V gene TRBV18, with D possibly TRBD1 on 6 matching bases. The length of the CDR3 is 13 residues. From germline, CDR1 is KGHSH and CDR2 LQKENI. V gave up 2 bases and J gave up 2 bases, with 6 bases separating them. The CDR3 spells CASSPGGNYGYTF. CDR3 bases: TGTGCCAGCTCACCAGGGGGCAACTATGGCTACACCTTC.

The gene calls are TRBV18 and TRBJ1-2; 9 bases map to TRBD1. Germline V gene sequence: CDR1 KGHSH, CDR2 LQKENI. The CDR3 is 15 residues long. V shed 3 bases, J shed 5 bases, and the junction held 7 bases outside the gene matches. DNA for the CDR3: TGTGCCAGCTCACCCACCCGGACAGGGGAGTATGGCTACACCTTC. The encoded protein is CASSPTRTGEYGYTF.

In this sample, this clone turned up a few times. The gene calls are TRBV7-8 and TRBJ2-1, with 9 bases identical to TRBD1. V dropped 5 bases and J dropped 8; count of bases not matched to a gene: 10. This CDR3 spans 15 amino acids. CDR1 is SGHVS and CDR2 is FQNEAQ in the germline V gene. DNA for the CDR3: TGTGCCAGCAGCCTTGAACAGGGGGCTTCGCATGAGCAGTTCTTC. Its translation is CASSLEQGASHEQFF.

This sequence joins TRBV29-1 and TRBJ1-1; D is possibly TRBD1 (5 bases). Trimming cost V 7 bases and J 4 bases, with 16 bases left between them. The CDR3 has 13 amino acids. The germline V gene has CDR1 SQVTM and CDR2 ANQGSEA. The CDR3 region has the DNA TGCAGCGGAGGGGTCGGGGGGGTCACTGAAGCTTTCTTT. It yields the protein CSGGVGGVTEAFF.

The chain combines TRBV5-6 with TRBJ2-5; possible D gene TRBD2, 5 bases. The V end lost 3 bases, the J end lost 5 bases, and 11 bases lay between the germline ends. CDR1 SGHDT and CDR2 YYEEEE come from the germline V gene. The CDR3 length is 13 residues. CDR3 region: CASSSGPGETQYF. CDR3 coding DNA: TGTGCCAGCAGCTCCGGGCCGGGGGAGACCCAGTACTTC.

This chain connects TRBV2 to TRBJ2-7; 9 nucleotides line up with TRBD1. The V gene end was trimmed by 1 base and the J gene end by 6 bases; junction bases not matched to a gene: 4. Germline V gives CDR1 SNHLY, CDR2 FYNNEI. The CDR3 has 14 amino acids. The chain's CDR3 is CASSEGTGVAEQYF. The CDR3 DNA reads as TGTGCCAGCAGTGAAGGGACAGGGGTGGCCGAGCAGTACTTC.

The chain uses TRBV7-2 and TRBJ1-1, with 7 bases that match TRBD1. Losses at the gene ends were 5 bases for V and 11 bases for J; bases not matched to a gene: 11. CDR3 size: 13 residues. In germline, CDR1 is SGHTA, CDR2 FQGNSA. DNA of the CDR3: TGTGCCAGCAGCCCCAGACAGGGAGTCTTGGCTTTCTTT. Protein: CASSPRQGVLAFF.